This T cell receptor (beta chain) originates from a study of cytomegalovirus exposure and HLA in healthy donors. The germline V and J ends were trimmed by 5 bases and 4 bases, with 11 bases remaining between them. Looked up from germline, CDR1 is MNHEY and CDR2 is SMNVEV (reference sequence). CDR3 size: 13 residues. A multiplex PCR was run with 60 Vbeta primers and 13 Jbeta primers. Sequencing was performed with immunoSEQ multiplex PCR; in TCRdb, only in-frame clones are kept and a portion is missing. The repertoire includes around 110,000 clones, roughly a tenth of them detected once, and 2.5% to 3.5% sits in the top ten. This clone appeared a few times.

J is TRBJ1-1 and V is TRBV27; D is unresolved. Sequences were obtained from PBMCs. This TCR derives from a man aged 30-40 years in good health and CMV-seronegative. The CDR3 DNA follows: TGTGCCAGCAGTCGCTCAGTGCCCACTGAAGCTTTCTTT. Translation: CASSRSVPTEAFF.